This T cell receptor (beta chain) emerged from a study of cytomegalovirus exposure and HLA in healthy donors. Across the whole study: In an early release, HLA-typed donors contributed about 80 million unique TCR sequences. General study points: A cluster of highly shared sequence variants was likely a sequencing artifact. TCR beta sequences reportedly predicted most subjects' HLA-A and HLA-B alleles accurately. Presence/absence analyses assumed roughly uniform sequencing depth across donors.

Regarding this clone: Antigen specificity is unknown.

The PCR had 60 Vbeta and 13 Jbeta primers. The protocol was immunoSEQ multiplex PCR, while the TCRdb copy is restricted to in-frame clones and leaves out a portion. This specimen shows just over 200,000 clones; the ten leading clones hold 1.1%. The V end was cut by 4 bases, the J end by 1 base, with 17 bases between. The CDR3 sequence is 17 residues long. CDR1 is MNHNS and CDR2 is SASEGT in the germline V gene. This chain links TRBV6-1 with TRBJ2-4; D might be TRBD2 (5 bases). Sequencing input: PBMCs. This clonotype was obtained from a girl aged 2 to 9 in good health and CMV-seropositive. CDR3 region: CASSVSEESAAKNIQYF. CDR3 nucleotide sequence: TGTGCCAGCAGTGTTTCGGAGGAAAGCGCCGCCAAAAACATTCAGTACTTC.